These T cell receptor beta chains were read from a single sample in a study of CD8+ T cells in alopecia areata. Clones were read by immunoSEQ multiplex PCR, and TCRdb kept only the in-frame ones, dropping some. The repertoire consists of 160,000 or so clones, with roughly 66% occurring once and the leading ten covering over 10%. Sequenced here: CD8+ T cells sorted from blood, sampled at week 0. These receptors all come from a human donor with alopecia areata. The CDR3 runs from the conserved cysteine through the conserved F or W. The D gene is left open where the match is weak. Only some rows state a clone size, as once, few, many or a class for expanded clones.

size	V	D	J	CDR3	DNA
.	TRBV15	TRBD2	TRBJ2-5	CATSEIAGTQETQYF	TGTGCCACCAGCGAAATAGCGGGGACGCAAGAGACCCAGTACTTC
once	TRBV13	.	TRBJ2-3	CASSLGGPLDTQYF	TGTGCCAGCAGCTTGGGGGGGCCGTTGGATACGCAGTATTTT
.	TRBV29-1	TRBD1	TRBJ2-2	CSVTGQSTGELFF	TGCAGCGTGACAGGGCAGTCCACCGGGGAGCTGTTTTTT
few	TRBV20-1	TRBD1	TRBJ2-7	CSARDQRGQNF	TGCAGTGCTAGAGATCAGAGGGGACAGAACTTC
.	TRBV6-6	.	TRBJ1-1	CASSYMGEAFF	TGTGCCAGCAGTTACATGGGGGAAGCTTTCTTT
.	TRBV4-1	TRBD1	TRBJ1-4	CASQPGQGYEKLFF	TGCGCCAGCCAACCGGGACAGGGGTATGAAAAACTGTTTTTT
few	TRBV14	.	TRBJ1-6	CASSQVMAGSGSPLHF	TGTGCCAGCAGCCAAGTGATGGCAGGGAGTGGGTCACCCCTCCACTTT
.	TRBV7-9	.	TRBJ2-7	CASSLAHEQYF	TGTGCCAGCAGCTTAGCCCACGAGCAGTACTTC
.	TRBV27	.	TRBJ2-7	CASSFGGIPPGEQYF	TGTGCCAGCAGTTTCGGGGGAATACCGCCTGGGGAGCAGTACTTC
.	TRBV29-1	TRBD2	TRBJ2-3	CSVEDWGGYDTDTQYF	TGCAGCGTTGAAGATTGGGGAGGGTACGACACAGATACGCAGTATTTT
few	TRBV13	.	TRBJ1-3	CASSFSPGSGNTIYF	TGTGCCAGCAGCTTCAGTCCAGGATCTGGAAACACCATATATTTT
few	TRBV7-9	TRBD1	TRBJ2-1	CASSLLETGLYNEQFF	TGTGCCAGCAGCTTATTGGAGACAGGGTTATACAATGAGCAGTTCTTC
few	TRBV27	TRBD1	TRBJ2-7	CASSSSGTGYEQYF	TGTGCCAGCAGTTCATCCGGGACAGGCTACGAGCAGTACTTC
.	TRBV19	.	TRBJ1-5	CASEHGGQPQHF	TGTGCCAGTGAGCATGGGGGTCAGCCCCAGCATTTT
.	TRBV29-1	.	TRBJ2-3	CSVAHSGTQYF	TGCAGCGTGGCGCATAGCGGTACGCAGTATTTT
.	TRBV6-5	.	TRBJ2-7	CASSYNSYEQYF	TGTGCCAGCAGTTACAACTCCTACGAGCAGTACTTC
.	TRBV6-5	.	TRBJ1-1	CASSLESQGIEAFF	TGTGCCAGCAGTCTGGAATCCCAGGGGATTGAAGCTTTCTTT
.	TRBV27	.	TRBJ1-5	CASSLRGDSRYSNQPQHF	TGTGCCAGCAGTTTGCGCGGGGACTCACGTTATAGCAATCAGCCCCAGCATTTT
few	TRBV28	.	TRBJ1-2	CASSFLQGDGYTF	TGTGCCAGCAGTTTCTTACAGGGAGATGGCTACACCTTC
.	TRBV7-8	TRBD2	TRBJ2-5	CASSHGSGGAETQYF	TGTGCCAGCAGCCACGGCTCCGGGGGGGCCGAGACCCAGTACTTC
.	TRBV30	TRBD2	TRBJ2-5	CAYQGLAPQETQYF	TGTGCCTATCAGGGACTAGCCCCACAAGAGACCCAGTACTTC
many	TRBV13	.	TRBJ1-2	CASSPPQVGYTF	TGTGCCAGCAGCCCGCCACAGGTCGGCTACACCTTC
few	TRBV29-1	.	TRBJ2-1	CSVPSRGGGEQFF	TGCAGCGTTCCCTCAAGGGGCGGAGGGGAGCAGTTCTTC
.	TRBV5-1	.	TRBJ2-2	CASSIGQTGELFF	TGCGCCAGCAGCATAGGACAGACCGGGGAGCTGTTTTTT
.	TRBV12-5	TRBD1	TRBJ2-7	CASGPQGAEYEQYF	TGTGCTAGTGGTCCCCAGGGGGCTGAATACGAGCAGTACTTC
few	TRBV6-1	.	TRBJ1-3	CASIKDGGNTIYF	TGTGCCAGCATCAAGGACGGGGGAAACACCATATATTTT
many	TRBV27	TRBD2	TRBJ2-1	CASRTGGAQKNEQFF	TGTGCCAGCAGAACCGGGGGGGCACAGAAAAATGAGCAGTTCTTC
many	TRBV7-9	.	TRBJ2-3	CASSLVSTINTDTQYF	TGTGCCAGCAGCTTAGTTTCCACAATCAACACAGATACGCAGTATTTT
.	TRBV27	.	TRBJ2-3	CASSRRGTSTDTQYF	TGTGCCAGCAGTCGGAGGGGAACTAGCACAGATACGCAGTATTTT
once	TRBV12-5	TRBD2	TRBJ2-5	CAAASSGGQETQYF	TGTGCCGCAGCCTCTAGCGGGGGCCAAGAGACCCAGTACTTC
.	TRBV7-9	TRBD2	TRBJ2-1	CASSLQRGIYNEQFF	TGTGCCAGCAGCTTACAGCGGGGGATCTACAATGAGCAGTTCTTC
.	TRBV4-2	.	TRBJ1-5	CASSSEQPNQPQHF	TGTGCCAGCAGCTCGGAGCAGCCCAATCAGCCCCAGCATTTT
few	TRBV29-1	.	TRBJ2-1	CSVEDGTQAYNEQFF	TGCAGCGTTGAAGACGGGACTCAAGCCTACAATGAGCAGTTCTTC
few	TRBV21-1	.	TRBJ2-2	CASSSGNGCGQAKFSNTGELFF	TGTGCCAGCAGCAGTGGTAACGGATGCGGACAGGCAAAATTTTCGAACACCGGGGAGCTGTTTTTT
.	TRBV7-9	.	TRBJ1-1	CASTLGGAEAFF	TGTGCCAGCACCCTAGGGGGGGCTGAAGCTTTCTTT
.	TRBV2	.	TRBJ2-5	CASSDKLRGHPWETQYF	TGTGCCAGCAGTGATAAGTTAAGGGGACATCCGTGGGAGACCCAGTACTTC
once	TRBV7-9	.	TRBJ1-2	CASSLAPYGYTF	TGTGCCAGCAGCTTAGCTCCATATGGCTACACCTTC
.	TRBV4-2	TRBD2	TRBJ2-7	CASSQVLAGGNEQYF	TGTGCCAGCAGCCAAGTTCTAGCGGGGGGCAACGAGCAGTACTTC
.	TRBV19	.	TRBJ1-2	CASSWTENYGYTF	TGTGCCAGTAGCTGGACTGAGAACTATGGCTACACCTTC
.	TRBV7-8	TRBD1	TRBJ2-5	CASSDGQGGTQYF	TGTGCCAGCAGCGATGGACAGGGGGGGACCCAGTACTTC
.	TRBV21-1	.	TRBJ2-7	CASSKYSGASGHTARSYEQYF	TGTGCCAGCAGCAAATATTCGGGCGCTAGTGGGCACACAGCCCGCTCCTACGAGCAGTACTTC
.	TRBV11-2	.	TRBJ2-7	CASSLRWEWLEQYF	TGTGCCAGCAGCTTAAGGTGGGAGTGGCTCGAGCAGTACTTC
.	TRBV19	.	TRBJ1-2	CASNTAGYGYTF	TGTGCCAGTAATACAGCTGGCTATGGCTACACCTTC
once	TRBV7-2	TRBD1	TRBJ1-3	CASSSTGATGNAIYF	TGTGCCAGCAGCTCGACAGGGGCTACTGGAAACGCCATATATTTT